Shown below are 7 T cell receptor beta chains from a single sample sequenced in a study of glioma-infiltrating T cells. The iRepertoire nested amplicon-rescue multiplex PCR amplified TCR alpha and beta CDR3s from RNA. In TCRdb, the multiplex PCR reads were re-called with MiXCR into one record per CDR3 protein. The table shows around 100,000 distinct CDR3 sequences, with about 30% occurring only once. Input material: glioma tissue, nonneoplastic brain tissue, or PBMCs (not recorded which). The receptor set was obtained from a human donor with low-grade glioma or glioblastoma, undergoing nonglioma brain surgery, or in good health (not recorded which).

This clonotype was observed many times. For the CDR3, the DNA is TGTGCCACCAGCCTGAGGGGGCCCTCTATTCGAGAGCAGTACTTC. Residues: CATSLRGPSIREQYF. The rearrangement joins TRBV15 to TRBJ2-7; 7 bases match TRBD1. Looked up from germline, CDR1 is LNHNV and CDR2 is YYDKDF (reference sequence). The CDR3 contains 15 residues. Losses at the gene ends were 5 bases for V and 7 bases for J; bases not matched to a gene: 14. The full variable domain, its missing parts supplied by reference TRBV15 and TRBJ2-7, is DAMVIQNPRYQVTQFGKPVTLSCSQTLNHNVMYWYQQKSSQAPKLLFHYYDKDFNNEADTPDNFQSRRPNTSFCFLDIRSPGLGDTAMYLCATSLRGPSIREQYFGPGTRLTVT.

This clonotype has only a few counts. This chain joins TRBV2 and TRBJ2-7; D is unclear. Germline V gene data show CDR1 as SNHLY and CDR2 as FYNNEI. The V gene lost 8 bases and the J gene lost 0 bases, with 14 bases spanning the gap. This CDR3 contains 14 residues. Here the CDR3 reads CASLLSPASYEQYF. The CDR3 DNA is TGTGCCAGCCTTTTATCTCCGGCCTCCTACGAGCAGTACTTC.

This clonotype was counted between two and nine times. The V and J genes are TRBV7-9 and TRBJ1-1; possibly TRBD1 for D (6 bases). The CDR3 has 15 residues. V was clipped by 1 base and J by 4 bases, with 13 bases between them. CDR1 is SEHNR, CDR2 FQNEAQ, per germline (reference sequence). The CDR3 nucleotides are TGTGCCAGCAGCTTAGATCCAGGGGCCATCACTGAAGCTTTCTTT. As protein: CASSLDPGAITEAFF. Complete variable domain (other parts from reference TRBV7-9 and TRBJ1-1): DTGVSQNPRHKITKRGQNVTFRCDPISEHNRLYWYRQTLGQGPEFLTYFQNEAQLEKSRLLSDRFSAERPKGSFSTLEIQRTEQGDSAMYLCASSLDPGAITEAFFGQGTRLTVV.

Worth noting for this clonotype: A much larger clone differs from this one at a single base, so this may be a read error. The chain has TRBV28 and TRBJ1-5, with D unclear. Germline values: CDR1 MDHEN, CDR2 SYDVKM. Deletions cut 8 bases from V and 1 base from J, with 9 bases between. The CDR3 has 13 residues. CDR3 in amino acids: CASPGRSNQPQHF. For the CDR3, the DNA is TGTGCCAGCCCTGGGAGGAGCAATCAGCCCCAGCATTTT.

This clonotype has more than one count but fewer than ten. The V call is TRBV4-1, the J call TRBJ1-2; D gene uncertain. Looked up from germline, CDR1 is MGHRA and CDR2 is YSYEKL. CDR3 length: 14 residues. V was clipped by 0 bases and J by 1 base, with 6 bases between them. The CDR3 DNA reads as TGCGCCAGCAGCCAAGACACGGATAACTATGGCTACACCTTC. Translating gives CASSQDTDNYGYTF.

This clonotype was counted at least ten times. This sequence joins TRBV5-1 and TRBJ2-1; D perhaps matches TRBD2 (6 bases). The CDR3 has 13 residues. The germline gives CDR1 SGHRS, CDR2 YFSETQ. V lost 0 bases and J 7 bases, leaving 8 bases between the germline ends. In nucleotides, the CDR3 is TGCGCCAGCAGCTTGGTAGCGGAGAATGAGCAGTTCTTC. It specifies CASSLVAENEQFF.

This clonotype was observed a handful of times. J is TRBJ2-7 and V is TRBV5-6; TRBD1 might be the D (5 bases). Germline V gene lookup returns CDR1 SGHDT and CDR2 YYEEEE. CDR3 length: 15 residues. The V end lost 1 base, the J end lost 5 bases, and 16 bases lay between the germline ends. CDR3 in amino acids: CASSLNRPTRNEQYF. DNA of the CDR3: TGTGCCAGCAGCTTGAACAGGCCCACGAGGAACGAGCAGTACTTC.